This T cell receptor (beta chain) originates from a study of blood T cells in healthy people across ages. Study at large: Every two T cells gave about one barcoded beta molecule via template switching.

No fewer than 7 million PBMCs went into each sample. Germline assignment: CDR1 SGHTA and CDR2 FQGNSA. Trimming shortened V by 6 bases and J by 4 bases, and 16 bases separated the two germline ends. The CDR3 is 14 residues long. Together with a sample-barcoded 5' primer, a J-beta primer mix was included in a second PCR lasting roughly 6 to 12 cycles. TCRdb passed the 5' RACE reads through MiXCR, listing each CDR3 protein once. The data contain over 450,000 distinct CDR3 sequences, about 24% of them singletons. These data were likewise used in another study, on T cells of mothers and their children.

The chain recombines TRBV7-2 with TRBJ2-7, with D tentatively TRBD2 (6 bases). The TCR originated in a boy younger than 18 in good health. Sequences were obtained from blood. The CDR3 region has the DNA TGTGCCAGCAGTCTCTCTAGCGCGTCGTACGAGCAGTACTTC. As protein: CASSLSSASYEQYF.